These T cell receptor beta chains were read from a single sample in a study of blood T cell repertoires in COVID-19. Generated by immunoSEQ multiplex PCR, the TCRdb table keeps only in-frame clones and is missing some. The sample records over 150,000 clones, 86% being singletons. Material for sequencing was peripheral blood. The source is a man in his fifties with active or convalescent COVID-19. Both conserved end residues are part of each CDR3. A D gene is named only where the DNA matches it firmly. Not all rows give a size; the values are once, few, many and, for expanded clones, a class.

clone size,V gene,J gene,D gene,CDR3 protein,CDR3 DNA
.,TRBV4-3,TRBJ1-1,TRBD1,CASSQTPGQGANTEAFF,TGCGCCAGCAGCCAGACACCGGGACAGGGGGCGAACACTGAAGCTTTCTTT
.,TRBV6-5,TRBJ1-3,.,CASRTRNSGNTIYF,TGTGCCAGCAGGACCAGGAACTCTGGAAACACCATATATTTT
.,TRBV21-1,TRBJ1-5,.,CASSLNRARDQPQHF,TGTGCCAGCAGCCTTAACCGTGCGAGGGATCAGCCCCAGCATTTT
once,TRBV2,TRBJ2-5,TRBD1,CASYIDRGETQYF,TGTGCCAGCTATATCGACAGGGGAGAGACCCAGTACTTC
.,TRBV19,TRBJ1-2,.,CASSIGSGRIYGYTF,TGTGCCAGTAGTATAGGGAGCGGGCGCATCTATGGCTACACCTTC
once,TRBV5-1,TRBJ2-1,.,CASSPEAYNEQFF,TGCGCCAGCAGCCCGGAGGCCTACAATGAGCAGTTCTTC
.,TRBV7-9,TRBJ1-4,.,CASSLGVGGEKLFF,TGTGCCAGCAGCTTAGGAGTCGGCGGTGAAAAACTGTTTTTT
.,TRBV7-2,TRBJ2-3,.,CASSLDRASWDTQYF,TGTGCCAGCAGCTTAGATAGGGCTAGCTGGGATACGCAGTATTTT
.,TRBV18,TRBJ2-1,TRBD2,CASSRGTSPSYNEQFF,TGTGCCAGCTCACGGGGGACTAGTCCTTCCTACAATGAGCAGTTCTTC
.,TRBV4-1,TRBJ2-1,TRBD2,CASSQDPLGGKFF,TGCGCCAGCAGCCAAGACCCCCTCGGGGGGAAGTTCTTC
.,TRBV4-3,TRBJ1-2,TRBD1,CASSQRQGADYGYTF,TGCGCCAGCAGCCAAAGACAGGGGGCGGACTATGGCTACACCTTC
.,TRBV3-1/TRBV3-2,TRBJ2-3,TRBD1,CASSQLGTGTDTQYF,TGTGCCAGCAGCCAACTAGGGACAGGCACAGATACGCAGTATTTT
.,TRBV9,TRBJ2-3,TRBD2,CASSVFVAGGTDTQYF,TGTGCCAGCAGCGTATTTGTGGCGGGAGGCACAGATACGCAGTATTTT
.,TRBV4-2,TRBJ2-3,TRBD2,CASSQDLLRGSTDTQYF,TGTGCCAGCAGCCAAGATCTTTTGCGGGGGAGCACAGATACGCAGTATTTT
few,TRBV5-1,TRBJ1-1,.,CASSLSGINTEAFF,TGCGCCAGCAGCTTGTCAGGGATAAACACTGAAGCTTTCTTT
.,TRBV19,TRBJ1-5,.,CASSSAGTRNQPQHF,TGTGCCAGTAGTTCCGCCGGGACACGAAATCAGCCCCAGCATTTT
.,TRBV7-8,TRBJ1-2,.,CASSPRTRAGDYGYTF,TGTGCCAGCAGCCCCCGTACCAGGGCCGGCGACTATGGCTACACCTTC
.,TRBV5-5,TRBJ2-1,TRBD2,CASSPHSGSSYNEQFF,TGTGCCAGCAGCCCGCATAGCGGGAGCTCCTACAATGAGCAGTTCTTC
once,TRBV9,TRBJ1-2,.,CASSVSDSNYGYTF,TGTGCCAGCAGCGTGTCCGACAGTAACTATGGCTACACCTTC
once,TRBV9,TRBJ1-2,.,CASSPLGQTEGYTF,TGTGCCAGCAGCCCCCTAGGACAGACGGAAGGCTACACCTTC
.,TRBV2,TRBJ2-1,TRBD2,CASRTSGGAGEQFF,TGTGCCAGCAGGACTAGCGGGGGGGCCGGTGAGCAGTTCTTC
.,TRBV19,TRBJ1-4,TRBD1,CASIDRGTNEKLFF,TGTGCCAGTATTGACAGGGGAACTAATGAAAAACTGTTTTTT
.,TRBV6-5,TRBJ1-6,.,CASSWEGLRSPLHF,TGTGCCAGCAGTTGGGAGGGACTAAGGTCACCCCTCCACTTT
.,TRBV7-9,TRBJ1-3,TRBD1,CASSLAGQPRVGYF,TGTGCCAGCAGCTTAGCGGGACAGCCCCGAGTGGGGTACTTT
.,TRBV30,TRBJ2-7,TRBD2,CAWSGLAGESSYEQYF,TGTGCCTGGAGCGGGCTAGCGGGAGAGAGCTCCTACGAGCAGTACTTC
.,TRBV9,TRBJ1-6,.,CASSVDSRSPLHF,TGTGCCAGCAGCGTAGACAGCCGATCACCCCTCCACTTT
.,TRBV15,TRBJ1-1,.,CATRSQDNTEAFF,TGTGCCACCAGGTCACAGGACAACACTGAAGCTTTCTTT
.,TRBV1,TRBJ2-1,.,CTSSPPEREMGNEQFF,TGCACCAGCAGCCCCCCTGAGCGGGAGATGGGAAATGAGCAGTTCTTC
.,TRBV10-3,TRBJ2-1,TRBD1,CAIRGDRVSYNEQFF,TGTGCCATCAGGGGCGACAGGGTCTCCTACAATGAGCAGTTCTTC
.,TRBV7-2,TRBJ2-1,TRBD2,CASSSRGRGRWDEQFF,TGTGCCAGCAGCTCCCGCGGGAGGGGGCGTTGGGATGAGCAGTTCTTC